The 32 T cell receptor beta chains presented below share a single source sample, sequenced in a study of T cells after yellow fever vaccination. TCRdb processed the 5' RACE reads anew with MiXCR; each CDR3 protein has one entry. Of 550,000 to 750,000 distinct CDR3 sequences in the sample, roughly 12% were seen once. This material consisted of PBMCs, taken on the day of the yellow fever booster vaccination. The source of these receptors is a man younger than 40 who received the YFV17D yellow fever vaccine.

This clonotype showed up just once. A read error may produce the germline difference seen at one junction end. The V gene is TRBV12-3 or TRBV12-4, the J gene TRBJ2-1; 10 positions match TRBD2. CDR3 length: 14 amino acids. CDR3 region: CAGSSLAGVAEQFF. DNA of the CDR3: TGTGCCGGCAGTTCTCTAGCGGGAGTGGCTGAGCAGTTCTTC.

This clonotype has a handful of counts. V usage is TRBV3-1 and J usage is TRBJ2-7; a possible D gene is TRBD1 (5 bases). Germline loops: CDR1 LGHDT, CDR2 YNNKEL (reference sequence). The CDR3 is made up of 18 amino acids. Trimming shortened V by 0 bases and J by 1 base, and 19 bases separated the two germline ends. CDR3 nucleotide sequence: TGTGCCAGCAGCCAAGAGGTCCCCCACCCCAGACAGTCCTACGAGCAGTACTTC. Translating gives CASSQEVPHPRQSYEQYF.

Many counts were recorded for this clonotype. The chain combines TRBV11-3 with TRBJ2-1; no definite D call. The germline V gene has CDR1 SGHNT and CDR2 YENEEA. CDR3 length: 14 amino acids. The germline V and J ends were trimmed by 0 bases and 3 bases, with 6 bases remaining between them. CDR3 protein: CASSLDRSYNEQFF. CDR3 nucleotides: TGTGCCAGCAGCTTAGATCGAAGCTACAATGAGCAGTTCTTC.

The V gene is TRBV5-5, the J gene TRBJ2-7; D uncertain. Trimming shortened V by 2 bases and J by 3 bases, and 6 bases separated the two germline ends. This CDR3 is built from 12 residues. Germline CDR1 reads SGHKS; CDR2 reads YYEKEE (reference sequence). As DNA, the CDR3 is TGTGCCAGCAGCTTTCCCGACTACGAGCAGTACTTC. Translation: CASSFPDYEQYF.

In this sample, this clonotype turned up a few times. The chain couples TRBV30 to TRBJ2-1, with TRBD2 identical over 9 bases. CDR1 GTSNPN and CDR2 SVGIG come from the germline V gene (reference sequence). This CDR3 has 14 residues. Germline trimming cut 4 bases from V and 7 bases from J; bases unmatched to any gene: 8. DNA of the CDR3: TGTGCCTGGAAATGGGGCCTAGCGGGAAATGAGCAGTTCTTC. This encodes CAWKWGLAGNEQFF.

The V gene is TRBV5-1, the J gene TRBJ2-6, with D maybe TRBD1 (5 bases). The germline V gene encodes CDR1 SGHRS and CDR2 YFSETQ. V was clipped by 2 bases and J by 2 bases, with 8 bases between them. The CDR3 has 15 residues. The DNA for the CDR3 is TGCGCCAGCAGCTTCCGACAGCCTGGGGCCAACGTCCTGACTTTC. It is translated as CASSFRQPGANVLTF. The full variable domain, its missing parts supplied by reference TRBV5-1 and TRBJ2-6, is KAGVTQTPRYLIKTRGQQVTLSCSPISGHRSVSWYQQTPGQGLQFLFEYFSETQRNKGNFPGRFSGRQFSNSRSEMNVSTLELGDSALYLCASSFRQPGANVLTFGAGSRLTVL.

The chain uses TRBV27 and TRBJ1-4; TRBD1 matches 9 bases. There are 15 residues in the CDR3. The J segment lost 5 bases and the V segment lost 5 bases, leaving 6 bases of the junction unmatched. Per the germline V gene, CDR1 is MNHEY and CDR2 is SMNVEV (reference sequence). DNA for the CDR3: TGTGCCAGCAGTCCATGGGGACAGGGAAATGAAAAACTGTTTTTT. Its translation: CASSPWGQGNEKLFF.

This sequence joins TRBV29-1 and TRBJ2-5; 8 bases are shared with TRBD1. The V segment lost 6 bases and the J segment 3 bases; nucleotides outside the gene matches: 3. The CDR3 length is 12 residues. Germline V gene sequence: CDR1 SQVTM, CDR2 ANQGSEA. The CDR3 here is CSVAGQEETQYF. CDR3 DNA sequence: TGCAGCGTCGCGGGACAGGAAGAGACCCAGTACTTC.

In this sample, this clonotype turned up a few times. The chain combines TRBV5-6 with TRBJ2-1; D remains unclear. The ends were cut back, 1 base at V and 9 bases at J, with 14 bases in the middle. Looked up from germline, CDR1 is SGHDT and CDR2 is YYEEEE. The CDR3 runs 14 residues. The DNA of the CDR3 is TGTGCCAGCAGCTTGTGGCTATTCCGTGGTGAGCAGTTCTTC. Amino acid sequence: CASSLWLFRGEQFF.

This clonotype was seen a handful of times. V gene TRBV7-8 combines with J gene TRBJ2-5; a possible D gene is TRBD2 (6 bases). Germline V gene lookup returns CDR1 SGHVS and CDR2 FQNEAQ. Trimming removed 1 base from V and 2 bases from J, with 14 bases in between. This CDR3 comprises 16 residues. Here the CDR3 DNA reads TGTGCCAGCAGCTTAGGTGGAGGGAGACAGCAAGAGACCCAGTACTTC. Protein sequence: CASSLGGGRQQETQYF.

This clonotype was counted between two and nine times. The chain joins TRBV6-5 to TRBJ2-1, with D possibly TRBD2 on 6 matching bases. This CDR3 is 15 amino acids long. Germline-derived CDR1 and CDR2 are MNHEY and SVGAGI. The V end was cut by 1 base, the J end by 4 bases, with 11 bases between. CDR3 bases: TGTGCCAGCAGTTACTTTCGGGAGAGGTACAATGAGCAGTTCTTC. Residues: CASSYFRERYNEQFF.

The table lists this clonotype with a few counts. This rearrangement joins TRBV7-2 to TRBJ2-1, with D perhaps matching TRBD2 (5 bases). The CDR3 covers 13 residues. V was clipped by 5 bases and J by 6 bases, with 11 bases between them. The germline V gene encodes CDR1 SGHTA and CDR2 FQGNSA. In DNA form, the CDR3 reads TGTGCCAGCAGCGAGTTCGAGGGCAATGAGCAGTTCTTC. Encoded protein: CASSEFEGNEQFF.

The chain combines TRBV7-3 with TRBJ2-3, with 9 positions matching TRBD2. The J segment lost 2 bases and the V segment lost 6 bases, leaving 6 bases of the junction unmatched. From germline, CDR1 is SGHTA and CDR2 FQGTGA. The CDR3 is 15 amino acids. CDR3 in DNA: TGTGCCAGCAGGGCTAGCGGGATAAACACAGATACGCAGTATTTT. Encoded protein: CASRASGINTDTQYF.

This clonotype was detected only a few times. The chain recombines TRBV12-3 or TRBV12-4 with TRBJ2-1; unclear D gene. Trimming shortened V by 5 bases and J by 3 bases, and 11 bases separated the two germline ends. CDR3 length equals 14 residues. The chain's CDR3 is CASSLTRIYNEQFF. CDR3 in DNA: TGTGCCAGCAGTCTGACGAGGATCTACAATGAGCAGTTCTTC.

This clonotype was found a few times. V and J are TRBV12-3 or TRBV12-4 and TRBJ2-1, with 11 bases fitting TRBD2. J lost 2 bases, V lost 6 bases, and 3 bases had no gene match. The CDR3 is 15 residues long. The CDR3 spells CASRLLAGAYNEQFF. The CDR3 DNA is TGTGCCAGCAGGCTACTAGCGGGGGCCTACAATGAGCAGTTCTTC.

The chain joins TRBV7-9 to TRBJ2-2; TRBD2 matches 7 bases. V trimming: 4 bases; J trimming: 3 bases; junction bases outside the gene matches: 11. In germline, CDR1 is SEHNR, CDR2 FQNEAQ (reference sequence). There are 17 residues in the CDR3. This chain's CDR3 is CASSSWGGFKDTGELFF. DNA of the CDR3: TGTGCCAGCAGCTCCTGGGGAGGGTTTAAGGACACCGGGGAGCTGTTTTTT.

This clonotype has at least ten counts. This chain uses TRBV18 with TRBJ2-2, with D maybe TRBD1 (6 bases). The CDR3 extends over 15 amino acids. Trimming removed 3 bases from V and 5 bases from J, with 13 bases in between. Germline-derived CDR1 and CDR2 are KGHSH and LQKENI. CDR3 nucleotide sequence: TGTGCCAGCTCACCGGAGAACAGGGCAACCGGGGAGCTGTTTTTT. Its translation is CASSPENRATGELFF.

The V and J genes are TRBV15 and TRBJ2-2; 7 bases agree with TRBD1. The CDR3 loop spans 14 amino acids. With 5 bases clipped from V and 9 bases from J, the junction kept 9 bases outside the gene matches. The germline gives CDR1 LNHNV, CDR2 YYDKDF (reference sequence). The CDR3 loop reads CATSVRDRSRELFF. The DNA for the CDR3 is TGTGCCACCAGCGTCCGGGACAGATCTCGGGAGCTGTTTTTT.

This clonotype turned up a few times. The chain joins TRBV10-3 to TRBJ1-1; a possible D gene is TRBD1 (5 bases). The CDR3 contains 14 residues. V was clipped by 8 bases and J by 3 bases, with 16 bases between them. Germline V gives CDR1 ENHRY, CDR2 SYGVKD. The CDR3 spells CAIGGGTQDTEAFF. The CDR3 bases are TGTGCCATCGGCGGGGGAACTCAAGACACTGAAGCTTTCTTT.

As DNA, the CDR3 is TGTGCCAGCAGCTTTGAGATCGAGCAGTACTTC. It specifies CASSFEIEQYF. This chain connects TRBV7-9 to TRBJ2-7; D call uncertain. Germline CDR1 is SEHNR and CDR2 is FQNEAQ (reference sequence). V was pared by 3 bases and J by 6 bases, with 6 bases between. The CDR3 totals 11 residues. Using reference TRBV7-9 and TRBJ2-7 for the parts outside the CDR3, the full variable domain is DTGVSQNPRHKITKRGQNVTFRCDPISEHNRLYWYRQTLGQGPEFLTYFQNEAQLEKSRLLSDRFSAERPKGSFSTLEIQRTEQGDSAMYLCASSFEIEQYFGPGTRLTVT.

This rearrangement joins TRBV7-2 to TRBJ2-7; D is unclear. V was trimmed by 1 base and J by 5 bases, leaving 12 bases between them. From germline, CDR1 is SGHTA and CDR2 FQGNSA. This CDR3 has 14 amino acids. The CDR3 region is CASSLVWQTDEQYF. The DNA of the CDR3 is TGTGCCAGCAGCTTAGTTTGGCAGACCGACGAGCAGTACTTC.

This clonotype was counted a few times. CDR3 bases: TGTGCCAGCAGCTTCCGACTGGCAAGCACAGATACGCAGTATTTT. Residues: CASSFRLASTDTQYF. The chain employs TRBV13 and TRBJ2-3; no clear D gene. CDR1 and CDR2 (germline): PRHDT, FYEKMQ (reference sequence). The CDR3 has 15 amino acids. Between the trimmed V and J ends, which lost 3 bases and 0 bases, there was a span of 10 bases.

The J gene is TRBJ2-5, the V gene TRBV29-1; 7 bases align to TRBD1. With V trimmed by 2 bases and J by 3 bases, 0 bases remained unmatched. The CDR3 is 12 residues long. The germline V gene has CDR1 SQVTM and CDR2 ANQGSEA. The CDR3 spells CSVEQGEETQYF. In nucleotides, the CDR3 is TGCAGCGTTGAACAGGGGGAAGAGACCCAGTACTTC.

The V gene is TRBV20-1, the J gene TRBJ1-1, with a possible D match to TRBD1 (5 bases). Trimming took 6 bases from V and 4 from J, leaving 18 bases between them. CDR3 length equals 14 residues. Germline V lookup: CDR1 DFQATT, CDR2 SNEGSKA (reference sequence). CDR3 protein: CSASDGPGGTEAFF. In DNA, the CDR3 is TGCAGTGCCTCAGACGGGCCGGGGGGCACTGAAGCTTTCTTT.

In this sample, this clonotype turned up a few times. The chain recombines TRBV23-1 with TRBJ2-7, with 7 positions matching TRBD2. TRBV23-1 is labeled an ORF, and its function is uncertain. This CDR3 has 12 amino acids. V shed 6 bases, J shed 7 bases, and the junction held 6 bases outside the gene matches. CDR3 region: CASRGLSREQYF. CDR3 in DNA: TGCGCCAGCAGGGGACTATCCAGGGAGCAGTACTTC.

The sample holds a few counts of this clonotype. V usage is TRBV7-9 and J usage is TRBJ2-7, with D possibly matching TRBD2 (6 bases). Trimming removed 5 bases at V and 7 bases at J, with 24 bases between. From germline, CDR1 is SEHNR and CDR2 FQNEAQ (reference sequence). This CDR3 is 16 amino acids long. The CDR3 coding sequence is TGTGCCAGCAGCCCTCAAACTAGTGGGGCCGCGGGGGAGCAGTACTTC. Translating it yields CASSPQTSGAAGEQYF.

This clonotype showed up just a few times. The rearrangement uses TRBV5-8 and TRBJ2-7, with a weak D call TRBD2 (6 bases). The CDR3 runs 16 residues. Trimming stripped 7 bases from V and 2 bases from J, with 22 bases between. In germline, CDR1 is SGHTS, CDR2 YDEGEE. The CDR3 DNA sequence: TGTGCCAGCTCACCCCGCCTGGGGGGAAGGACCTACGAGCAGTACTTC. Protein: CASSPRLGGRTYEQYF. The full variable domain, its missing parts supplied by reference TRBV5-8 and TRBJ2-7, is EAGVTQSPTHLIKTRGQQATLRCSPISGHTSVYWYQQALGLGLQFLLWYDEGEERNRGNFPPRFSGRQFPNYSSELNVNALELEDSALYLCASSPRLGGRTYEQYFGPGTRLTVT.

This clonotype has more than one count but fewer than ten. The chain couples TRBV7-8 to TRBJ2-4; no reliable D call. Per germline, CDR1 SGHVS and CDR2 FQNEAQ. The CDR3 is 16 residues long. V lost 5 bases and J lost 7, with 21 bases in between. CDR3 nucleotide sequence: TGTGCCAGCAGCCGATTATCGAACCAAATTTTGAACATTCAGTACTTC. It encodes CASSRLSNQILNIQYF.

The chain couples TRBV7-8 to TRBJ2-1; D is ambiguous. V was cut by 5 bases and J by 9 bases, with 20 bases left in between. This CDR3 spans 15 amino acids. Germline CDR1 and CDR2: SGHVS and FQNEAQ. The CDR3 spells CASSVPGIAQSEQFF. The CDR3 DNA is TGTGCCAGCAGCGTTCCGGGCATCGCCCAAAGTGAGCAGTTCTTC.

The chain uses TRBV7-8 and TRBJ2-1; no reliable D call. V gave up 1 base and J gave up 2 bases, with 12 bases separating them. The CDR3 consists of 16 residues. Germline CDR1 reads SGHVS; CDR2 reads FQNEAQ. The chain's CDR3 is CASSLGRGRAYNEQFF. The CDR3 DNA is TGTGCCAGCAGCTTAGGACGCGGAAGAGCCTACAATGAGCAGTTCTTC.

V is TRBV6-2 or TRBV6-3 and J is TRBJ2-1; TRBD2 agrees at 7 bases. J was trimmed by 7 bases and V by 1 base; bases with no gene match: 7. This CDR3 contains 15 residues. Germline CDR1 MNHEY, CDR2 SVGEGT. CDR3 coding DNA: TGTGCCAGCAGTTACTACAGCGGGAAACGGAATGAGCAGTTCTTC. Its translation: CASSYYSGKRNEQFF.

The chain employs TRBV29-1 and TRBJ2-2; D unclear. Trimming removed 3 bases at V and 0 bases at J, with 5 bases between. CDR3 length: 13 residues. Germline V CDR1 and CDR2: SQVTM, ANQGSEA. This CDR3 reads CSVDTTNTGELFF. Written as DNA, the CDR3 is TGCAGCGTTGATACTACGAACACCGGGGAGCTGTTTTTT.